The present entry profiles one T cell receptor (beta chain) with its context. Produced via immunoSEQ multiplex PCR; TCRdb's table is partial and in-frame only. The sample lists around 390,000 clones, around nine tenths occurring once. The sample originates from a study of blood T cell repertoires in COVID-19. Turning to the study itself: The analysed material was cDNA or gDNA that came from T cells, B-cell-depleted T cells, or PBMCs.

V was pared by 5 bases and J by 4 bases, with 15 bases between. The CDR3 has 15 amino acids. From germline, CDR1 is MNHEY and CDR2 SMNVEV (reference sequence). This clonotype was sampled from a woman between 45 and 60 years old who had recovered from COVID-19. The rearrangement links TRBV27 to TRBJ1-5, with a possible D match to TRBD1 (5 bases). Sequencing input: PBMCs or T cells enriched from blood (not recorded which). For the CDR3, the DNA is TGTGCCAGCAGTGGGGGGTTGGGGCGGAATCAGCCCCAGCATTTT. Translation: CASSGGLGRNQPQHF.